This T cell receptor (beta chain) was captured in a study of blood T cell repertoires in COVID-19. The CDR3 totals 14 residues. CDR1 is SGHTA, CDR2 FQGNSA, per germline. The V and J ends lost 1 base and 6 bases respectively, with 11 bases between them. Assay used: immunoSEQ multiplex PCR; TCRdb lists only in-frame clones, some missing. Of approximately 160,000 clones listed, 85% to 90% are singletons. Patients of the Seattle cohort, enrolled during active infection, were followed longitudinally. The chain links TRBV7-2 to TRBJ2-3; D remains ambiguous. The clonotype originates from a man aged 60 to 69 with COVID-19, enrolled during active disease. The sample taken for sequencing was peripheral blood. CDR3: CASSLVESSDTQYF. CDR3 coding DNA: TGTGCCAGCAGCTTAGTGGAGTCTTCGGATACGCAGTATTTT.